Given below is one T cell receptor beta chain in context. This entry comes from a study of blood T cell repertoires in COVID-19. Background on the study: COVID-19 samples collected from the United States, Italy and Spain covered acute and convalescent phases.

Trimming removed 4 bases from V and 7 bases from J; junction bases left unmatched: 11. Germline V CDR1 and CDR2: SGDLS, YYNGEE. The CDR3 extends over 15 amino acids. Profiled with immunoSEQ multiplex PCR; TCRdb holds only in-frame clones, not every one. Of roughly 430,000 clones listed, nearly 90% are singletons. Study members were between about 18 and 90 years old and lived in 24 US regions. No more than 2 weeks before study entry, exposed participants had met a case of COVID-19. Material for sequencing was PBMCs or T cells enriched from blood (not recorded which). The sequence derives from a woman younger than 35 who had been exposed to COVID-19. This chain connects TRBV9 to TRBJ2-1; 7 bases agree with TRBD2. DNA for the CDR3: TGTGCCAGCAGCTCTAGAGTTATGGGGGGGAATGAGCAGTTCTTC. It is translated as CASSSRVMGGNEQFF.